These 6 T cell receptor beta chains share one sample of origin, sequenced in a study of PD-1 blockade in classical Hodgkin lymphoma. The time point denotes: cycle 4 day 1 (C4D1), after more than five weeks of nivolumab. Each patient relapsed following autologous stem cell transplantation, and prior brentuximab vedotin exposure differed. Sequencing was performed with immunoSEQ multiplex PCR; in TCRdb, only in-frame clones are kept and a portion is missing. This sample has about 61,000 clones, with 70% to 90% found just once. This material consisted of peripheral blood mononuclear cells (PBMCs), taken before the fourth cycle of nivolumab. These receptors all stem from a human donor with classical Hodgkin lymphoma.

The genes are TRBV7-9 and TRBJ1-6; possibly TRBD1 for D (5 bases). Trimming removed 6 bases at V and 5 bases at J, with 11 bases between. Germline assignment: CDR1 SEHNR and CDR2 FQNEAQ (reference sequence). The CDR3 contains 14 residues. The CDR3 DNA follows: TGTGCCAGCAGACCCAGGGCGGATAATTCACCCCTCCACTTT. Translated, it gives CASRPRADNSPLHF.

The gene calls are TRBV4-1 and TRBJ2-7; 9 bases are shared with TRBD2. This CDR3 has 15 residues. The V gene end was trimmed by 2 bases and the J gene end by 2 bases; junction bases not matched to a gene: 4. Per the germline V gene, CDR1 is MGHRA and CDR2 is YSYEKL. CDR3 nucleotides: TGCGCCAGCAGCCAACTAGCGGGGCCCACCTACGAGCAGTACTTC. It yields the protein CASSQLAGPTYEQYF.

This rearrangement joins TRBV5-1 to TRBJ2-3; D remains unclear. This CDR3 contains 15 residues. Germline V lookup: CDR1 SGHRS, CDR2 YFSETQ. V lost 1 base and J 0 bases, leaving 9 bases between the germline ends. The CDR3 nucleotides read TGCGCCAGCAGCTTGATGGAACCTAGCACAGATACGCAGTATTTT. This sequence encodes CASSLMEPSTDTQYF.

This chain joins TRBV30 and TRBJ1-4; D might be TRBD1 (6 bases). Germline assignment: CDR1 GTSNPN and CDR2 SVGIG (reference sequence). V lost 5 bases and J 5 bases, leaving 15 bases between the germline ends. The CDR3 totals 14 residues. The CDR3 DNA reads TGTGCCTGGGACCCTCAGGACAGCAATGAAAAACTGTTTTTT. Translation gives CAWDPQDSNEKLFF. The whole variable domain, remainder taken from reference TRBV30 and TRBJ1-4, is SQTIHQWPATLVQPVGSPLSLECTVEGTSNPNLYWYRQAAGRGLQLLFYSVGIGQISSEVPQNLSASRPQDRQFILSSKKLLLSDSGFYLCAWDPQDSNEKLFFGSGTQLSVL.

This clone appeared once. The rearrangement joins TRBV5-1 to TRBJ2-1; the D call may be TRBD1 or TRBD2 (5 bases each). Trimming took off 4 bases at V and 8 bases at J, with 19 bases between the two ends. CDR3 length: 15 residues. CDR1 SGHRS and CDR2 YFSETQ come from the germline V gene. DNA for the CDR3: TGCGCCAGCAGCCCCCGGGACGCAAGGTCCTATGAGCAGTTCTTC. Its protein is CASSPRDARSYEQFF.

This clone was counted only a few times. The chain combines TRBV5-1 with TRBJ2-3, with a possible D match to TRBD2 (6 bases). CDR3 length: 17 amino acids. Per germline, CDR1 SGHRS and CDR2 YFSETQ. Deletions cut 4 bases from V and 4 bases from J, with 22 bases between. CDR3 loop: CASSIQTRPISADTQYF. The DNA for the CDR3 is TGCGCCAGCAGCATCCAGACTAGGCCCATATCCGCAGATACGCAGTATTTT.